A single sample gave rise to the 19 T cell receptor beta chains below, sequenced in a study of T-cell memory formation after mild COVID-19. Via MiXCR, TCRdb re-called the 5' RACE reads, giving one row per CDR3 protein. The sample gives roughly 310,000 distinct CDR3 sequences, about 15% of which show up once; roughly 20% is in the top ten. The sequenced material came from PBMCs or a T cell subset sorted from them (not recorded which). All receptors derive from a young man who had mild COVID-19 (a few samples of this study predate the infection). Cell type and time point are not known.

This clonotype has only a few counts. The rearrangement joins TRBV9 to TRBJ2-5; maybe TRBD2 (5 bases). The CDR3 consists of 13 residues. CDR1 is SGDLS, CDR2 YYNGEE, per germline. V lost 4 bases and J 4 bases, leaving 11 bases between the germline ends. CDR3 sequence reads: CASSPLAPETQYF. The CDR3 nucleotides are TGTGCCAGCAGCCCTCTAGCTCCAGAGACCCAGTACTTC.

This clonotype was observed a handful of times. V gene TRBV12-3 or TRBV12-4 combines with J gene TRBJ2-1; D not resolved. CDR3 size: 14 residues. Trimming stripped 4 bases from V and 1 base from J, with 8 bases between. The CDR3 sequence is CASSSIESYNEQFF. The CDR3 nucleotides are TGTGCCAGCAGTTCTATTGAGTCCTACAATGAGCAGTTCTTC.

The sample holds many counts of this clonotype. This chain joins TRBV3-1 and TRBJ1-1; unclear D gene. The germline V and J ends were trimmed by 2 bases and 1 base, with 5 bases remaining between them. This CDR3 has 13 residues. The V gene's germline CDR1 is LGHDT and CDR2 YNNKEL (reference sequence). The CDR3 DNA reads TGTGCCAGCAGCCAACGCCAGAACACTGAAGCTTTCTTT. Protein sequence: CASSQRQNTEAFF.

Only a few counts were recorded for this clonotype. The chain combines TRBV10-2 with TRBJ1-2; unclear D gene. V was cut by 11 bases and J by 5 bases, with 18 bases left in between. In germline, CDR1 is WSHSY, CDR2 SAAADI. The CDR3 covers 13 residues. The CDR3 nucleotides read TGCGCCTCCCGTGGCCAGACTGAATATGGCTACACCTTC. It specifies CASRGQTEYGYTF.

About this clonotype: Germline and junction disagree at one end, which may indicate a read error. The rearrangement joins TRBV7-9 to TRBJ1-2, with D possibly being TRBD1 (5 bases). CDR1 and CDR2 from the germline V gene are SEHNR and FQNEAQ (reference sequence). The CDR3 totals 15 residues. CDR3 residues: CASSVAERGSNGYTF. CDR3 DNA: TGTGCCAGCAGCGTAGCCGAACGGGGGTCTAATGGCTACACCTTC.

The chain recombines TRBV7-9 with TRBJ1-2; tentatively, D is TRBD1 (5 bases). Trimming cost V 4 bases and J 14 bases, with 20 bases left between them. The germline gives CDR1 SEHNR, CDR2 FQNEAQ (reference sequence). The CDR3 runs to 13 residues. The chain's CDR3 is CASSSGTDPLSTF. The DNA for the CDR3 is TGTGCCAGCAGCTCGGGGACGGATCCTCTTAGTACCTTC.

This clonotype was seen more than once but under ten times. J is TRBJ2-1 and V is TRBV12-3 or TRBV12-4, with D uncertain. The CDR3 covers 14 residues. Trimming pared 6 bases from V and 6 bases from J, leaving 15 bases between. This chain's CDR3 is CASSIRETSNEQFF. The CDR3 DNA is TGTGCCAGCAGCATAAGAGAAACCTCCAATGAGCAGTTCTTC.

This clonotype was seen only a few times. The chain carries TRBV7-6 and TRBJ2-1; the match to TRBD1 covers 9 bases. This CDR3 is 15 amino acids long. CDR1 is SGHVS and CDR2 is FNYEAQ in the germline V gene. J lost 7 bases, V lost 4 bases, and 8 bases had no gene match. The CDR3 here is CASSSPRGQGNEQFF. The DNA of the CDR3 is TGTGCCAGCAGCTCACCTCGGGGACAGGGAAATGAGCAGTTCTTC.

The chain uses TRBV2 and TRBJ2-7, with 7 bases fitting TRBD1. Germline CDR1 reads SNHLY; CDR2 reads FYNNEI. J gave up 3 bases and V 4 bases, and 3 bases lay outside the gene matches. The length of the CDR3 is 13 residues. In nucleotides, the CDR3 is TGTGCCAGCAGTGGGGACAGTAACTACGAGCAGTACTTC. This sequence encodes CASSGDSNYEQYF.

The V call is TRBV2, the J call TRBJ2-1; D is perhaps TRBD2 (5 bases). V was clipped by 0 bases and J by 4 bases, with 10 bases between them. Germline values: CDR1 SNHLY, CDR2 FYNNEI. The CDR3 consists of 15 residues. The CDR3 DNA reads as TGTGCCAGCAGTGAAGCGCGGGCATCTTACAATGAGCAGTTCTTC. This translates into CASSEARASYNEQFF.

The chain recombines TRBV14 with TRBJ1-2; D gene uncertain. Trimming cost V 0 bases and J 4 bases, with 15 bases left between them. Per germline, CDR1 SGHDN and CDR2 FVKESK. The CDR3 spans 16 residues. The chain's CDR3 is CASSQDRPGRVYGYTF. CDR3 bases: TGTGCCAGCAGCCAAGATCGACCGGGGAGGGTCTATGGCTACACCTTC. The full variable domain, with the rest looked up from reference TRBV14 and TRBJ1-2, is EAGVTQFPSHSVIEKGQTVTLRCDPISGHDNLYWYRRVMGKEIKFLLHFVKESKQDESGMPNNRFLAERTGGTYSTLKVQPAELEDSGVYFCASSQDRPGRVYGYTFGSGTRLTVV.

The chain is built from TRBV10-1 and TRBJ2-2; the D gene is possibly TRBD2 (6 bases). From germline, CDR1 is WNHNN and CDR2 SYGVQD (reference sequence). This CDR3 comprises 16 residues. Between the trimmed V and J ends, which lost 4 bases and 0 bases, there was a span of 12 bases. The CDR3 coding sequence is TGCGCCAGCAGTGTCGGGGGACTGACGAACACCGGGGAGCTGTTTTTT. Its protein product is CASSVGGLTNTGELFF.

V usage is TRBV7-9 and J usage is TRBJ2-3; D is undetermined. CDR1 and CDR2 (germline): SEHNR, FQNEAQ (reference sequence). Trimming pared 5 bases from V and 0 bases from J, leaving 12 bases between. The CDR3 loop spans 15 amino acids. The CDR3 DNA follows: TGTGCCAGCAGCGCCAGGTTCACTAGCACAGATACGCAGTATTTT. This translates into CASSARFTSTDTQYF.

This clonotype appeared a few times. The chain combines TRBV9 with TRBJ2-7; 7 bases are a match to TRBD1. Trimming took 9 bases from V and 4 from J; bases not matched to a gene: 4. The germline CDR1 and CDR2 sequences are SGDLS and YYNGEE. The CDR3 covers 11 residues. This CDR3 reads CANPGGYEQYV. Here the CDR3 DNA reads TGTGCCAACCCAGGGGGTTACGAGCAGTACGTC.

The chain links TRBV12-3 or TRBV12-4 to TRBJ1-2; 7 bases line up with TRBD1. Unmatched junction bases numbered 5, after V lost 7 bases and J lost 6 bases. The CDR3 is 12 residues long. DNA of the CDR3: TGTGCCAGCACTAGCACAGGGGATGGCTACACCTTC. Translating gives CASTSTGDGYTF.

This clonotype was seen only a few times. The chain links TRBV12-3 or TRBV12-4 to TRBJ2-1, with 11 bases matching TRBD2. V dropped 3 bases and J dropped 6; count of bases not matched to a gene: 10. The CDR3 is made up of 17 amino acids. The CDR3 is CASSFPLLAGDPNEQFF. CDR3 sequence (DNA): TGTGCCAGCAGTTTCCCGTTACTAGCGGGGGATCCCAATGAGCAGTTCTTC.

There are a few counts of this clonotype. For the CDR3, the DNA is TGTGCCAGCAGCAGCGATAGCGGGGGGGAGGCAGATACGCAGTATTTT. The encoded protein is CASSSDSGGEADTQYF. The chain recombines TRBV7-9 with TRBJ2-3, with 11 bases matching TRBD2. Unmatched junction bases numbered 8, after V lost 5 bases and J lost 4 bases. Germline V gene lookup returns CDR1 SEHNR and CDR2 FQNEAQ (reference sequence). This CDR3 is built from 16 residues. Variable domain in full (rest from reference TRBV7-9 and TRBJ2-3): DTGVSQNPRHKITKRGQNVTFRCDPISEHNRLYWYRQTLGQGPEFLTYFQNEAQLEKSRLLSDRFSAERPKGSFSTLEIQRTEQGDSAMYLCASSSDSGGEADTQYFGPGTRLTVL.

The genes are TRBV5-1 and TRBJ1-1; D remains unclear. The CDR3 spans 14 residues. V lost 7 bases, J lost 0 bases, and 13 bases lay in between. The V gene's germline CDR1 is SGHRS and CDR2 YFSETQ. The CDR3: CASATTEMNTEAFF. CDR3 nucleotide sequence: TGCGCCAGCGCCACAACAGAAATGAACACTGAAGCTTTCTTT. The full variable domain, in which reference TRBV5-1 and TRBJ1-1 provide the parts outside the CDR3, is KAGVTQTPRYLIKTRGQQVTLSCSPISGHRSVSWYQQTPGQGLQFLFEYFSETQRNKGNFPGRFSGRQFSNSRSEMNVSTLELGDSALYLCASATTEMNTEAFFGQGTRLTVV.

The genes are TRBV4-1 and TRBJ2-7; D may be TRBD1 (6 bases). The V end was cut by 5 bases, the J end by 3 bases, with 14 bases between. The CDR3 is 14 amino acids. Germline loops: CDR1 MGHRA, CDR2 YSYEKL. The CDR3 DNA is TGCGCCAGCAGCGACCGGACAGAGTTCTACGAGCAGTACTTC. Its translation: CASSDRTEFYEQYF.